This is a list of T cell receptor beta chains from one sample in a study of cytomegalovirus exposure and HLA in healthy donors. Measured with immunoSEQ multiplex PCR; TCRdb has only the in-frame clones, and not every one. This sample yields some 250,000 clones, of which roughly 90% are seen a single time; under 0.4% belongs to the top ten. The specimen was PBMCs. These receptor sequences come from a woman aged 18-35 years in good health and CMV-seronegative. Each CDR3 is given with its conserved first and last residue. Fields, in order: D gene, V gene, clone size, J gene, CDR3 DNA, CDR3 protein. A D gene is named only where the DNA matches it firmly. The listing skips clone size in some rows; elsewhere it reads once, few, many or a size class.

TRBD1,TRBV6-5,NA,TRBJ1-6,TGTGCCAGCAGCCAGGGGGATTCACCCCTCCACTTT,CASSQGDSPLHF
NA,TRBV10-3,once,TRBJ1-4,TGTGCCATCAGTGAGTCGATGAGGCGGGAAAATGAAAAACTGTTTTTT,CAISESMRRENEKLFF
TRBD2,TRBV4-3,NA,TRBJ2-2,TGCGCCAGCAGCCCCCAGGGAGGGGAATACACCGGGGAGCTGTTTTTT,CASSPQGGEYTGELFF
NA,TRBV7-6,few,TRBJ2-3,TGTGCCAGCAGCTTAGTTCCACCGGGGGTTGCAGATACGCAGTATTTT,CASSLVPPGVADTQYF
TRBD1,TRBV5-1,NA,TRBJ2-3,TGCGCCAGCAGCTTCAGACAGGGGGCGAAATACACAGATACGCAGTATTTT,CASSFRQGAKYTDTQYF
NA,TRBV27,NA,TRBJ2-3,TGTGCCAGCAGTTACCCTAGCCCCCTCACCGATACGCAGTATTTT,CASSYPSPLTDTQYF
NA,TRBV10-3,NA,TRBJ2-2,TGTGCCATCAGTGAGTCCGGCAGGGTCACCGGGGAGCTGTTTTTT,CAISESGRVTGELFF
NA,TRBV19,NA,TRBJ2-2,TGTGCCAGTAGTATCCCAGGGGTAGAAAGGGAGCTGTTTTTT,CASSIPGVERELFF
NA,TRBV5-8,NA,TRBJ2-5,TGTGCCAGCAGCCACGGGTGGGCAGGGGCCATCCAAGAGACCCAGTACTTC,CASSHGWAGAIQETQYF
TRBD2,TRBV19,NA,TRBJ2-3,TGTGCCACCTCCCCCAGCGGGGGGCCAGATACGCAGTATTTT,CATSPSGGPDTQYF
NA,TRBV9,NA,TRBJ2-7,TGTGCCAGCGCCAAGGGAGGAGGATACGAGCAGTACTTC,CASAKGGGYEQYF
TRBD2,TRBV7-9,NA,TRBJ2-3,TGTGCCAGCAGCCGTACTAGCGGGGGGGCCAGAGATACGCAGTATTTT,CASSRTSGGARDTQYF
NA,TRBV28,NA,TRBJ2-3,TGTGCCAGCAGTCTCGACTACACAGATACGCAGTATTTT,CASSLDYTDTQYF
NA,TRBV11-2,NA,TRBJ2-1,TGTGCCAGCAGCTTAGGGTCGGGGGAGGCTTTTGATGAGCAGTTCTTC,CASSLGSGEAFDEQFF
NA,TRBV27,NA,TRBJ2-7,TGTGCCAGCAGTTGGGCAGGGCCCTACGAGCAGTACTTC,CASSWAGPYEQYF
TRBD1,TRBV6-1,NA,TRBJ2-5,TGTGCCATCAAGGACAGGTTGGGAGAGACCCAGTACTTC,CAIKDRLGETQYF
NA,TRBV5-1,NA,TRBJ1-2,TGCGCCAGCAGCCCTGCGGTCGGTGGCTACACCTTC,CASSPAVGGYTF
TRBD1,TRBV30,NA,TRBJ1-4,TGTGCCTGGACCGGGGACAGAAATGAAAAACTGTTTTTT,CAWTGDRNEKLFF